One and the same sample provided the 26 T cell receptor beta chains below, sequenced in a study of T cell therapy after organ transplantation. Specified time point: 20-29 weeks after completion of therapy. No antigen is known for these receptors. Using immunoSEQ multiplex PCR, the repertoire was profiled, and TCRdb retains in-frame clones only, with some absent. The data show a few thousand clones, with around 63% seen just once and about 40% held by the top ten. Material: CD8+ T cells from blood, obtained after autologous CMV-specific T cell therapy. Receptor source: a human patient who had received a solid organ transplant and had CMV disease. Some T cells could come from the graft donor.

This clone has more than one count but fewer than ten. This chain uses TRBV30 with TRBJ1-5; 8 nucleotides align to TRBD1. V dropped 2 bases and J dropped 6; count of bases not matched to a gene: 9. The CDR3 contains 15 residues. CDR1 GTSNPN and CDR2 SVGIG come from the germline V gene (reference sequence). In nucleotides, the CDR3 is TGTGCCTGGAGTCGTCCGGACAGGGAGGGTCAGCCCCAGCATTTT. This encodes CAWSRPDREGQPQHF.

This clone showed up just a few times. V gene TRBV25-1 combines with J gene TRBJ2-7; 12 bases are a match to TRBD2. The CDR3 is 15 residues long. Germline V gene sequence: CDR1 MGHDK, CDR2 SYGVNS. Trimming at V came to 5 bases and at J to 6 bases, leaving 8 bases not matched to a gene. This CDR3 reads CASSSRTSGTGEQYF. CDR3 nucleotide sequence: TGTGCCAGCAGTAGTCGGACTAGCGGGACCGGCGAGCAGTACTTC.

This clone came up a few times. The chain combines TRBV7-9 with TRBJ2-2, with 7 bases lining up with TRBD1. Germline lookup yields CDR1 SEHNR and CDR2 FQNEAQ (reference sequence). The ends lost 1 base at V and 7 bases at J; junction bases unmatched: 15. This CDR3 is built from 18 residues. The CDR3 sequence: CASSLVQGGQALDGELFF. The CDR3 DNA reads TGTGCCAGCAGCTTAGTCCAAGGTGGACAGGCGCTGGACGGGGAGCTGTTTTTT.

This clone was detected a few times. This chain joins TRBV2 and TRBJ1-1, with a weak D call TRBD1 (5 bases). The CDR3 length is 13 residues. In germline, CDR1 is SNHLY, CDR2 FYNNEI. Trimming shortened V by 3 bases and J by 8 bases, and 13 bases separated the two germline ends. DNA for the CDR3: TGTGCCAGCAGTGATTCAGGGATCGAAGAAGCTTTCTTT. It encodes CASSDSGIEEAFF. Complete variable domain (other parts from reference TRBV2 and TRBJ1-1): EPEVTQTPSHQVTQMGQEVILRCVPISNHLYFYWYRQILGQKVEFLVSFYNNEISEKSEIFDDQFSVERPDGSNFTLKIRSTKLEDSAMYFCASSDSGIEEAFFGQGTRLTVV.

The rearrangement uses TRBV27 and TRBJ2-3; TRBD1 might be the D (6 bases). Germline V gene data show CDR1 as MNHEY and CDR2 as SMNVEV (reference sequence). V shed 8 bases and J shed 5 bases, with 14 bases lying between them. The CDR3 runs to 13 residues. The CDR3 spells CASQGLLEDTQYF. The CDR3 coding sequence is TGTGCCAGCCAGGGGCTGCTTGAAGATACGCAGTATTTT.

The chain combines TRBV5-1 with TRBJ2-1; 8 bases line up with TRBD2. The CDR3 extends over 16 amino acids. The V gene's germline CDR1 is SGHRS and CDR2 YFSETQ. The trim removed 4 bases at V and 7 bases at J, leaving 13 bases unmatched. CDR3 sequence reads: CASSPAMGTSGNEQFF. In nucleotides, the CDR3 is TGCGCCAGCAGCCCTGCAATGGGGACTAGTGGGAATGAGCAGTTCTTC. The whole variable domain, filled in from reference TRBV5-1 and TRBJ2-1, reads KAGVTQTPRYLIKTRGQQVTLSCSPISGHRSVSWYQQTPGQGLQFLFEYFSETQRNKGNFPGRFSGRQFSNSRSEMNVSTLELGDSALYLCASSPAMGTSGNEQFFGPGTRLTVL.

This clone was counted only a few times. The gene calls are TRBV10-3 and TRBJ2-2, with D perhaps matching TRBD2 (6 bases). This CDR3 has 16 residues. Per germline, CDR1 ENHRY and CDR2 SYGVKD. V lost 0 bases, J lost 5 bases, and 13 bases lay in between. CDR3 DNA: TGTGCCATCAGTGAGTCGGGCGGGGACGGTACCGGGGAGCTGTTTTTT. It is translated as CAISESGGDGTGELFF.

CDR3 sequence: CASSLGRNTGELFF. CDR3 nucleotides: TGCGCCAGCAGCTTGGGCAGGAACACCGGGGAGCTGTTTTTT. This sequence joins TRBV5-1 and TRBJ2-2, with D uncertain. From germline, CDR1 is SGHRS and CDR2 YFSETQ. There are 14 residues in the CDR3. Trimming cost V 0 bases and J 1 base, with 4 bases left between them.

Comment on this clone: The junction departs from the called germline gene at one end, perhaps through a read error. This chain connects TRBV18 to TRBJ2-2; no reliable D call. Per the germline V gene, CDR1 is KGHSH and CDR2 is LQKENI. CDR3 length: 15 residues. DNA for the CDR3: TGTGCCGGCTCACCGCTTGATGATGGAACCGGGGAGCTGTTTTTT. Its protein product is CAGSPLDDGTGELFF.

The rearrangement links TRBV10-3 to TRBJ2-2; D perhaps matches TRBD2 (5 bases). The germline V gene encodes CDR1 ENHRY and CDR2 SYGVKD. The CDR3 totals 14 residues. V shed 10 bases and J shed 2 bases, with 14 bases lying between them. The CDR3: CATTGNSNTGELFF. DNA for the CDR3: TGTGCCACAACCGGGAACTCCAACACCGGGGAGCTGTTTTTT.

The CDR3 spells CASSSQVSYNSPLHF. In DNA form, the CDR3 reads TGTGCCAGCAGTTCACAGGTCTCCTATAATTCACCCCTCCACTTT. The V call is TRBV27, the J call TRBJ1-6, with D maybe TRBD1 (5 bases). Trimming removed 4 bases from V and 0 bases from J, with 7 bases in between. Germline CDR1 is MNHEY and CDR2 is SMNVEV (reference sequence). This CDR3 is 15 amino acids long.

The J gene is TRBJ2-1, the V gene TRBV5-6, with 7 bases aligning to TRBD2. In germline, CDR1 is SGHDT, CDR2 YYEEEE. This CDR3 region has 17 residues. J was trimmed by 3 bases and V by 1 base; bases with no gene match: 10. Here the CDR3 DNA reads TGTGCCAGCAGCTTGCGGAGGTTAGGACTAGGCTACAATGAGCAGTTCTTC. It encodes CASSLRRLGLGYNEQFF.

This clone turned up a few times. The rearrangement joins TRBV7-8 to TRBJ1-2; D possibly corresponds to TRBD1 (6 bases). Germline-derived CDR1 and CDR2 are SGHVS and FQNEAQ. V was shortened by 5 bases and J by 2 bases, with 18 bases between the two germline ends. CDR3 length: 16 residues. The CDR3 is CASSPLGGEENYGYTF. The CDR3 DNA is TGTGCCAGCAGCCCACTAGGGGGGGAGGAGAACTATGGCTACACCTTC.

The rearrangement joins TRBV9 to TRBJ2-1, with TRBD1 matching 7 bases. CDR1 and CDR2 from the germline V gene are SGDLS and YYNGEE. Germline trimming cut 3 bases from V and 2 bases from J; bases unmatched to any gene: 8. The CDR3 length is 16 residues. The CDR3 DNA sequence: TGTGCCAGCAGCGCGACAGGGCTGACAACCTACAATGAGCAGTTCTTC. Translation: CASSATGLTTYNEQFF. Combining the CDR3 with reference TRBV9 and TRBJ2-1 gives the whole variable domain DSGVTQTPKHLITATGQRVTLRCSPRSGDLSVYWYQQSLDQGLQFLIQYYNGEERAKGNILERFSAQQFPDLHSELNLSSLELGDSALYFCASSATGLTTYNEQFFGPGTRLTVL.

This clone was detected once. The CDR3 region is CSVRAEPNTGELFF. The CDR3 region has the DNA TGCAGCGTCCGGGCCGAGCCCAACACCGGGGAGCTGTTTTTT. The chain links TRBV29-1 to TRBJ2-2; D call uncertain. This CDR3 contains 14 residues. With 6 bases removed from V and 2 bases from J, the gap between germline ends came to 13 bases. The germline CDR1 and CDR2 sequences are SQVTM and ANQGSEA.

The CDR3 DNA reads TGTGCCAGCAGCTTGGAAGGAGGGGAGCAGTTCTTC. Its protein is CASSLEGGEQFF. The chain is built from TRBV5-5 and TRBJ2-1, with D possibly TRBD2 on 6 matching bases. From germline, CDR1 is SGHKS and CDR2 YYEKEE (reference sequence). The V end was cut by 0 bases, the J end by 10 bases, with 8 bases between. CDR3 size: 12 residues.

V usage is TRBV7-9 and J usage is TRBJ2-5, with D possibly TRBD2 on 6 matching bases. The CDR3 contains 14 residues. Germline V gene data show CDR1 as SEHNR and CDR2 as FQNEAQ (reference sequence). Deletions cut 8 bases from V and 5 bases from J, with 18 bases between. The CDR3 DNA sequence: TGTGCCAGCGGGGGACTTATTAATGCGGAGACCCAGTACTTC. Translating gives CASGGLINAETQYF. Full variable domain (remainder filled in from reference TRBV7-9 and TRBJ2-5): DTGVSQNPRHKITKRGQNVTFRCDPISEHNRLYWYRQTLGQGPEFLTYFQNEAQLEKSRLLSDRFSAERPKGSFSTLEIQRTEQGDSAMYLCASGGLINAETQYFGPGTRLLVL.

This clone occurred a few times. CDR3 nucleotide sequence: TGTGCCAGTAGTATAATTCCCCGGGAGCCCCGGTATGAGCAGTTCTTC. Encoded protein: CASSIIPREPRYEQFF. The chain joins TRBV19 to TRBJ2-1; TRBD2 is a possible D gene (6 bases). Between the trimmed V and J ends, which lost 2 bases and 8 bases, there was a span of 19 bases. Germline V gene sequence: CDR1 LNHDA, CDR2 SQIVND (reference sequence). The CDR3 length is 16 residues.

This clone was seen a single time. The chain joins TRBV11-2 to TRBJ2-7; possible D gene TRBD2, 6 bases. CDR1 and CDR2 from the germline V gene are SGHAT and FQNNGV. The length of the CDR3 is 12 residues. V was pared by 5 bases and J by 8 bases, with 13 bases between. The CDR3 loop reads CASSPWGEKQYV. CDR3 bases: TGTGCCAGCAGCCCCTGGGGGGAAAAGCAGTACGTC.

This chain links TRBV6-6 with TRBJ2-2, with TRBD2 matching over 11 bases. The germline CDR1 and CDR2 sequences are MNHNY and SVGAGI (reference sequence). The length of the CDR3 is 16 residues. Trimming took 6 bases from V and 3 from J; bases not matched to a gene: 6. The CDR3 region has the DNA TGTGCCAGCAGCCAAGGACTAGCGGGTTACACCGGGGAGCTGTTTTTT. Encoded protein: CASSQGLAGYTGELFF.

The chain recombines TRBV13 with TRBJ1-3, with D possibly TRBD1 on 6 matching bases. This CDR3 is built from 14 residues. The germline V gene has CDR1 PRHDT and CDR2 FYEKMQ (reference sequence). V lost 6 bases and J 2 bases, leaving 11 bases between the germline ends. CDR3 sequence (DNA): TGTGCCAGCAGGTACGGGACAACTGGAAACACCATATATTTT. This encodes CASRYGTTGNTIYF.

This chain uses TRBV7-9 with TRBJ2-7; TRBD1 or TRBD2 may be the D gene (5 bases each). CDR1 and CDR2 from the germline V gene are SEHNR and FQNEAQ (reference sequence). The V gene lost 5 bases and the J gene lost 2 bases, with 7 bases spanning the gap. CDR3 length: 12 residues. The CDR3 DNA is TGTGCCAGCAGCGGGACGGCCTACGAGCAGTACTTC. This translates into CASSGTAYEQYF.

DNA of the CDR3: TGTGCCAGCAGTTCGGGACTAGCGGTGGCCGGGGAGCTGTTTTTT. This codes for CASSSGLAVAGELFF. The V gene is TRBV6-1, the J gene TRBJ2-2; 11 bases map to TRBD2. Per the germline V gene, CDR1 is MNHNS and CDR2 is SASEGT. CDR3 length: 15 residues. The trim removed 5 bases at V and 6 bases at J, leaving 5 bases unmatched.

The rearrangement uses TRBV27 and TRBJ2-2, with D uncertain. V was clipped by 2 bases and J by 1 base, with 5 bases between them. This CDR3 is 14 amino acids long. Germline V gene data show CDR1 as MNHEY and CDR2 as SMNVEV (reference sequence). The CDR3 here is CASSLLQNTGELFF. In DNA form, the CDR3 reads TGTGCCAGCAGTTTACTGCAGAACACCGGGGAGCTGTTTTTT.

This sequence joins TRBV27 and TRBJ2-5, with 7 bases lining up with TRBD1. The CDR3 contains 15 residues. With V trimmed by 6 bases and J by 4 bases, 11 bases remained unmatched. Germline V gene sequence: CDR1 MNHEY, CDR2 SMNVEV (reference sequence). The CDR3 protein is CASRVTGELGETQYF. In DNA form, the CDR3 reads TGTGCCAGCAGAGTAACAGGGGAATTAGGAGAGACCCAGTACTTC.

The chain uses TRBV6-1 and TRBJ2-7; D gene unclear. Germline CDR1 is MNHNS and CDR2 is SASEGT. The CDR3 totals 11 residues. V shed 10 bases and J shed 5 bases, with 12 bases lying between them. The CDR3 protein is CATRWVDEQYV. In DNA, the CDR3 is TGTGCCACCCGGTGGGTGGACGAGCAGTACGTC.